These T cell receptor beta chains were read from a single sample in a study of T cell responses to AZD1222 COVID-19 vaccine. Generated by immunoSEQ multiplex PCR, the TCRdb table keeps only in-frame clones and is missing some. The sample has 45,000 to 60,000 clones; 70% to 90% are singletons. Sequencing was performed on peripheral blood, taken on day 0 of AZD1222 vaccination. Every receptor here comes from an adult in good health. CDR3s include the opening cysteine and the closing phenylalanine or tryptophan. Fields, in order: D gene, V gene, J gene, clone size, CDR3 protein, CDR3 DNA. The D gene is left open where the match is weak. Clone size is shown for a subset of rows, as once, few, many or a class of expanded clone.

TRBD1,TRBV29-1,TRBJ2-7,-,CSVGTGGRSGAYEQYF,TGCAGCGTCGGGACAGGGGGCCGTTCTGGGGCCTACGAGCAGTACTTC
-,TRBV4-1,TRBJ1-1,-,CASSQDYRVTTEAFF,TGCGCCAGCAGCCAAGATTACCGGGTCACCACTGAAGCTTTCTTT
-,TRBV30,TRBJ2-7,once,CAWSSGWDPRKIYEQYF,TGTGCCTGGAGTTCTGGGTGGGATCCCCGCAAGATCTACGAGCAGTACTTC
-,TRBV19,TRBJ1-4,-,CASSIHSALNEKLFF,TGTGCCAGTAGTATCCATTCGGCTCTTAATGAAAAACTGTTTTTT
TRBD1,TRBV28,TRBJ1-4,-,CASSSGDRGNEKLFF,TGTGCCAGCAGTTCGGGGGACAGGGGTAATGAAAAACTGTTTTTT
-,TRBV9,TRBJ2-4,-,CASSVGGSEKNIQYF,TGTGCCAGCAGCGTAGGTGGTAGCGAGAAAAACATTCAGTACTTC
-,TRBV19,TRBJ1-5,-,CASSRTGLSRNQPQHF,TGTGCCAGTAGCCGGACGGGACTTAGTAGAAATCAGCCCCAGCATTTT
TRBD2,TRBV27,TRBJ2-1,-,CASSLSSGRIYNEQFF,TGTGCCAGCAGTTTATCTAGCGGGAGGATCTACAATGAGCAGTTCTTC
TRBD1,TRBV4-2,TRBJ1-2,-,CASSLNGQGPYGYTF,TGTGCCAGCAGCCTAAACGGACAGGGTCCCTATGGCTACACCTTC
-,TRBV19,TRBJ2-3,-,CASIAAGTDTQYF,TGTGCCAGTATAGCGGCTGGAACAGATACGCAGTATTTT
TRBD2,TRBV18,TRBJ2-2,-,CASSPSGRGSTGELFF,TGTGCCAGCTCACCGAGCGGGAGAGGGAGCACCGGGGAGCTGTTTTTT
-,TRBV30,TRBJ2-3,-,CAWSMAGGTDTQYF,TGTGCCTGGAGTATGGCGGGCGGCACAGATACGCAGTATTTT
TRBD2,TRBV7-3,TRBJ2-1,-,CASSLHSLAGQNEQFF,TGTGCCAGCAGCTTACATTCCCTAGCGGGACAGAATGAGCAGTTCTTC
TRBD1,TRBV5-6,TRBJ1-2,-,CASSTGTGDNYGYTF,TGTGCCAGCAGCACGGGGACAGGGGATAACTATGGCTACACCTTC
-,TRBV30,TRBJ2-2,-,CAWSTGPGELFF,TGTGCCTGGAGTACGGGCCCCGGGGAGCTGTTTTTT
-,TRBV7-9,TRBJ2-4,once,CASSDGTSSTKNIQYF,TGTGCCAGCAGCGACGGGACATCTTCCACTAAAAACATTCAGTACTTC
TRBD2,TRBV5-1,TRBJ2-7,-,CASSLGAGGPYEQYF,TGCGCCAGCAGCTTGGGCGCGGGAGGGCCCTACGAGCAGTACTTC
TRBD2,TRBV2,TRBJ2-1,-,CASRVGLANNEQFF,TGTGCCAGCAGAGTGGGACTAGCGAACAATGAGCAGTTCTTC
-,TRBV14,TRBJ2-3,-,CASSQVGGFTPNTDTQYF,TGTGCCAGCAGCCAAGTAGGTGGATTCACGCCGAACACAGATACGCAGTATTTT
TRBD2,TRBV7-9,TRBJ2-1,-,CASSLGLAEGSYNEQFF,TGTGCCAGCAGCTTAGGGCTAGCGGAAGGGTCCTACAATGAGCAGTTCTTC
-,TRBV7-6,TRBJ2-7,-,CASSLQGGEQYF,TGTGCCAGCAGCTTACAAGGGGGCGAGCAGTACTTC
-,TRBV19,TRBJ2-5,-,CASSAGGSQETQYF,TGTGCCAGTAGTGCCGGAGGTTCCCAAGAGACCCAGTACTTC
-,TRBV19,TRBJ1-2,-,CASSRKRTANYGYTF,TGTGCCAGCTCAAGAAAAAGGACAGCTAACTATGGCTACACCTTC
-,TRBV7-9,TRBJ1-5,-,CASSSTAGDQPQHF,TGTGCCAGCAGCTCGACAGCCGGAGATCAGCCCCAGCATTTT